Each of the 22 T cell receptor beta chains below was sequenced from the same sample in a study of shared clonotypes between healthy human individuals. Sequenced by immunoSEQ multiplex PCR; TCRdb stores in-frame clones only, minus some. The sample yields 1.5 million to 2.5 million clones, 85% to 95% seen once. In the naive CD8 group, cells lacked CD45RO and were positively selected for CCR7, so terminally differentiated effector memory CD45RA+ cells were left out. The source material was naive CD8+ T cells sorted from blood. The receptors come from a man between 18 and 29 years old in good health.

The J gene is TRBJ2-7, the V gene TRBV28; 8 positions agree with TRBD1. J gave up 3 bases and V 4 bases, and 17 bases lay outside the gene matches. This CDR3 is 18 amino acids long. Germline loops: CDR1 MDHEN, CDR2 SYDVKM. The CDR3, as DNA: TGTGCCAGCAGTTCTAAGCTCCTAGGACAGGGAAGAGTCTACGAGCAGTACTTC. Amino acid sequence: CASSSKLLGQGRVYEQYF.

This chain connects TRBV6-5 to TRBJ2-5, with a possible D match to TRBD2 (7 bases). Per the germline V gene, CDR1 is MNHEY and CDR2 is SVGAGI. Trimming left V 8 bases short and J 5 bases short, with 18 bases between. There are 14 residues in the CDR3. The CDR3 spells CASSRWGGLETQYF. The CDR3 DNA follows: TGTGCCAGCTCCCGTTGGGGGGGGCTTGAGACCCAGTACTTC.

The genes are TRBV30 and TRBJ2-7, with 8 bases aligning to TRBD2. Looked up from germline, CDR1 is GTSNPN and CDR2 is SVGIG (reference sequence). J gave up 5 bases and V 0 bases, and 12 bases lay outside the gene matches. The CDR3 extends over 16 amino acids. The CDR3: CAWSVLAGGTSDEQYF. Here the CDR3 DNA reads TGTGCCTGGAGTGTACTGGCGGGAGGCACGTCGGACGAGCAGTACTTC.

Written as DNA, the CDR3 is TGCGCCAGCAGCTTGCGGGAGACTCGCGGGAACGAGCAGTACTTC. Amino acids: CASSLRETRGNEQYF. The chain uses TRBV5-1 and TRBJ2-7; tentative D call: TRBD2 (6 bases). The V and J ends lost 1 base and 5 bases respectively, with 16 bases between them. Germline CDR1 SGHRS, CDR2 YFSETQ. The CDR3 is 15 amino acids.

The CDR3 loop reads CASSPWESYEQYF. CDR3 bases: TGTGCCAGCAGCCCCTGGGAATCCTACGAGCAGTACTTC. V gene TRBV5-6 combines with J gene TRBJ2-7, with D uncertain. From germline, CDR1 is SGHDT and CDR2 YYEEEE. This CDR3 has 13 amino acids. The V end lost 4 bases, the J end lost 1 base, and 9 bases lay between the germline ends. The variable domain in full, completed from reference TRBV5-6 and TRBJ2-7, reads DAGVTQSPTHLIKTRGQQVTLRCSPKSGHDTVSWYQQALGQGPQFIFQYYEEEERQRGNFPDRFSGHQFPNYSSELNVNALLLGDSALYLCASSPWESYEQYFGPGTRLTVT.

V gene TRBV9 combines with J gene TRBJ2-2; no clear D. The CDR3 has 13 residues. From germline, CDR1 is SGDLS and CDR2 YYNGEE. V lost 0 bases and J lost 6, with 6 bases in between. The CDR3 DNA is TGTGCCAGCAGCGTAGAGACATCCGGGGAGCTGTTTTTT. This gives the protein CASSVETSGELFF.

As DNA, the CDR3 is TGCAGTGCTAGAGCCGACAGGGAGCAGTACTTC. Translation gives CSARADREQYF. The V and J genes are TRBV20-1 and TRBJ2-7, with D maybe TRBD1 (6 bases). Germline V CDR1 and CDR2: DFQATT, SNEGSKA (reference sequence). There are 11 residues in the CDR3. Trimming removed 1 base at V and 7 bases at J, with 8 bases between.

The chain has TRBV19 and TRBJ2-1; 8 bases are shared with TRBD2. The CDR3 contains 16 residues. CDR1 and CDR2 (germline): LNHDA, SQIVND (reference sequence). The J segment lost 9 bases and the V segment lost 5 bases, leaving 15 bases of the junction unmatched. The CDR3 protein is CASSAEPGLVVGEQFF. CDR3 DNA: TGTGCCAGTAGTGCCGAGCCGGGACTAGTTGTCGGTGAGCAGTTCTTC. The complete variable domain, with remaining parts taken from reference TRBV19 and TRBJ2-1, reads DGGITQSPKYLFRKEGQNVTLSCEQNLNHDAMYWYRQDPGQGLRLIYYSQIVNDFQKGDIAEGYSVSREKKESFPLTVTSAQKNPTAFYLCASSAEPGLVVGEQFFGPGTRLTVL.

The chain is built from TRBV6-5 and TRBJ1-2; no definite D call. The germline V gene encodes CDR1 MNHEY and CDR2 SVGAGI. V was clipped by 0 bases and J by 1 base, with 9 bases between them. The CDR3 runs 15 residues. CDR3 sequence (DNA): TGTGCCAGCAGTTACTCATTGGCTCTTAACTATGGCTACACCTTC. Its translation is CASSYSLALNYGYTF.

This chain joins TRBV6-5 and TRBJ1-6; 11 bases line up with TRBD1. Trimming cost V 6 bases and J 8 bases; bases outside gene matches: 6. The CDR3 sequence is 15 residues long. Germline CDR1 MNHEY, CDR2 SVGAGI. The CDR3 protein is CASRDLGQGDSPLHF. The CDR3, as DNA: TGTGCCAGCAGAGACCTGGGACAGGGGGATTCACCCCTCCACTTT.

The V gene is TRBV25-1, the J gene TRBJ1-2; no definite D call. V was trimmed by 1 base and J by 6 bases, leaving 12 bases between them. This CDR3 contains 14 residues. Looked up from germline, CDR1 is MGHDK and CDR2 is SYGVNS. The CDR3 reads CASSELSPEDGYTF. DNA for the CDR3: TGTGCCAGCAGTGAATTGTCCCCTGAGGATGGCTACACCTTC.

This chain links TRBV4-1 with TRBJ1-2; D uncertain. The germline CDR1 and CDR2 sequences are MGHRA and YSYEKL. Trimming left V 0 bases short and J 0 bases short, with 11 bases between. There are 16 residues in the CDR3. The CDR3 bases are TGCGCCAGCAGCCAAGATCGGCAGATAGCTAACTATGGCTACACCTTC. This gives the protein CASSQDRQIANYGYTF.

The chain is built from TRBV5-6 and TRBJ1-5; 8 nucleotides agree with TRBD1. The CDR3 covers 15 residues. CDR1 and CDR2 (germline): SGHDT, YYEEEE. Germline trimming cut 0 bases from V and 4 bases from J; bases unmatched to any gene: 3. CDR3 sequence: CASSLGTGLNQPQHF. The CDR3 nucleotides read TGTGCCAGCAGCTTGGGGACAGGGCTTAATCAGCCCCAGCATTTT.

The chain couples TRBV28 to TRBJ1-5; TRBD1 matches at 9 bases. Germline CDR1 reads MDHEN; CDR2 reads SYDVKM. The V segment lost 4 bases and the J segment 5 bases; nucleotides outside the gene matches: 6. CDR3 length: 15 residues. The CDR3 reads CASSSITGGDQPQHF. The CDR3 DNA follows: TGTGCCAGCAGTTCCATCACAGGGGGCGATCAGCCCCAGCATTTT.

CDR3 nucleotides: TGTGCCAGCAGTCCAACGGGGTTTGGGGACTTAAGCTCCTATAATTCACCCCTCCACTTT. The encoded protein is CASSPTGFGDLSSYNSPLHF. The chain has TRBV27 and TRBJ1-6, with a possible D match to TRBD1 (5 bases). CDR3 size: 20 residues. Germline V gene sequence: CDR1 MNHEY, CDR2 SMNVEV (reference sequence). Trimming took 5 bases from V and 0 from J, leaving 23 bases between them.

The chain joins TRBV6-6 to TRBJ2-1; 8 bases fit TRBD2. Germline CDR1 and CDR2: MNHNY and SVGAGI (reference sequence). Trimming took 5 bases from V and 3 from J; bases not matched to a gene: 6. CDR3 length: 15 residues. CDR3 bases: TGTGCCAGCAGTCTGAGCGGGGGCCACTACAATGAGCAGTTCTTC. This sequence encodes CASSLSGGHYNEQFF.

This clone came up once. Additional DNA sequences in this sample encode the identical CDR3. The chain recombines TRBV30 with TRBJ2-3; unclear D gene. The V end lost 0 bases, the J end lost 0 bases, and 4 bases lay between the germline ends. Germline CDR1 is GTSNPN and CDR2 is SVGIG (reference sequence). This CDR3 is built from 13 residues. The CDR3 nucleotides are TGTGCCTGGAGTGTACTGAGCACAGATACGCAGTATTTT. Its translation is CAWSVLSTDTQYF.

The chain's CDR3 is CASSGGQLSSYEQYF. The CDR3 bases are TGTGCCAGCAGCGGAGGACAACTAAGCTCCTACGAGCAGTACTTC. V gene TRBV5-5 combines with J gene TRBJ2-7, with D perhaps given as TRBD1 or TRBD2 (5 bases each). The germline V gene has CDR1 SGHKS and CDR2 YYEKEE (reference sequence). The CDR3 covers 15 residues. V shed 4 bases and J shed 0 bases, with 14 bases lying between them.

The gene calls are TRBV9 and TRBJ2-3; D remains ambiguous. The V end lost 4 bases, the J end lost 2 bases, and 14 bases lay between the germline ends. Per the germline V gene, CDR1 is SGDLS and CDR2 is YYNGEE. The CDR3 spans 15 residues. In nucleotides, the CDR3 is TGTGCCAGCAGCCCCTTAAATAGTGACACAGATACGCAGTATTTT. The encoded protein is CASSPLNSDTDTQYF.

The rearrangement uses TRBV5-6 and TRBJ2-7, with unresolved D. Germline loops: CDR1 SGHDT, CDR2 YYEEEE. V was cut by 0 bases and J by 12 bases, with 13 bases left in between. The CDR3 is 12 residues long. As DNA, the CDR3 is TGTGCCAGCAGCTTGGGAGCAGGCCAGCCGTACTTC. Its protein is CASSLGAGQPYF.

This chain uses TRBV27 with TRBJ2-3; TRBD2 might be the D (6 bases). The CDR3 totals 16 residues. Deletions cut 4 bases from V and 1 base from J, with 15 bases between. Germline V gives CDR1 MNHEY, CDR2 SMNVEV (reference sequence). For the CDR3, the DNA is TGTGCCAGCAGTTGGGGGATCGGGACTGGCACAGATACGCAGTATTTT. Translating gives CASSWGIGTGTDTQYF.

The rearrangement links TRBV7-6 to TRBJ2-7; a weak D match, TRBD2 (6 bases). CDR1 and CDR2 (germline): SGHVS, FNYEAQ. This CDR3 contains 14 residues. V was trimmed by 5 bases and J by 0 bases, leaving 11 bases between them. The CDR3 DNA follows: TGTGCCAGCAGCGTTAGCGGCAGCTCCTACGAGCAGTACTTC. Translated: CASSVSGSSYEQYF.